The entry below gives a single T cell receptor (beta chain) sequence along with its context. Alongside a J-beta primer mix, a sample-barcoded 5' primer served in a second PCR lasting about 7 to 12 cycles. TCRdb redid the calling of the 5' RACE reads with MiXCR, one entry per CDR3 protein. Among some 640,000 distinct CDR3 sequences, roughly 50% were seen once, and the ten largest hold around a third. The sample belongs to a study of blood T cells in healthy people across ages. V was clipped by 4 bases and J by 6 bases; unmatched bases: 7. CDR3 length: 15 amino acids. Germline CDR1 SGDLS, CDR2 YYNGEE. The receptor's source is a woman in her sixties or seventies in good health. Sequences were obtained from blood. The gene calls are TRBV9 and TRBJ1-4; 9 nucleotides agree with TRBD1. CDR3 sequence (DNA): TGTGCCAGCAGCTCCCCTGACAGGGGGTATGAAAAACTGTTTTTT. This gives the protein CASSSPDRGYEKLFF. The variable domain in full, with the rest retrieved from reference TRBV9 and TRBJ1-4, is DSGVTQTPKHLITATGQRVTLRCSPRSGDLSVYWYQQSLDQGLQFLIQYYNGEERAKGNILERFSAQQFPDLHSELNLSSLELGDSALYFCASSSPDRGYEKLFFGSGTQLSVL.